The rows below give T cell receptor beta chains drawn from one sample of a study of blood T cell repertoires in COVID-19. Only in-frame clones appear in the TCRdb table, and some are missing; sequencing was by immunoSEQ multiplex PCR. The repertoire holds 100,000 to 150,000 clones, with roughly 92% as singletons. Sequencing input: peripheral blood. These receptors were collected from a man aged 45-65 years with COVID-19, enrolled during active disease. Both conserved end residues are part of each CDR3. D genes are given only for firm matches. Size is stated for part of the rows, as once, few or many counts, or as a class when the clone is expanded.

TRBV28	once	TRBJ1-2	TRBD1	TGTGCCATCACGGGACAGGGACGTGGCTACACCTTC	CAITGQGRGYTF
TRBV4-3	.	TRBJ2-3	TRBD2	TGCGCCAGCAGCCAAGATTCGGGAGGGCGCACAGATACGCAGTATTTT	CASSQDSGGRTDTQYF
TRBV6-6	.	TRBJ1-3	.	TGTGCCAGTGCGATCGGGTTGTCTGGAAACACCATATATTTT	CASAIGLSGNTIYF
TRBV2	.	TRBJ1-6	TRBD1	TGTGCCAGCAAAGGGACAGGGACTAATTCACCCCTCCACTTT	CASKGTGTNSPLHF
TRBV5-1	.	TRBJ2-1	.	TGCGCCAGCAGCTTGGATGGGGGGTACAATGAGCAGTTCTTC	CASSLDGGYNEQFF
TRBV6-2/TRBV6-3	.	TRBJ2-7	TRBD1	TGTGCCAGCAGCCCTCTTACAGGGGGCGTCGGGGCCTACGAGCAGTACTTC	CASSPLTGGVGAYEQYF
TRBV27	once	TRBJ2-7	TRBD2	TGTGCCAGCAGTTTGGGCGGGAGGGCCTACGAGCAGTACTTC	CASSLGGRAYEQYF
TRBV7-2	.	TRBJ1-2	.	TGTGCCAGCAGCTTAGCACAGGGTAACGGCTACACCTTC	CASSLAQGNGYTF
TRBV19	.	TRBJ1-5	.	TGTGCCAGTAGGTCGGGGGGCGGTCTGAGCAATCAGCCCCAGCATTTT	CASRSGGGLSNQPQHF
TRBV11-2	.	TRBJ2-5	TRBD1	TGTGCCAGCAGCTTACCGCCGACAGGGAGAGAGACCCAGTACTTC	CASSLPPTGRETQYF
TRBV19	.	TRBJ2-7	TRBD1	TGTGCCAGTAGGCCCGACAGGGGCTCCTACGAGCAGTACTTC	CASRPDRGSYEQYF
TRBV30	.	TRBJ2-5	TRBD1	TGTGCCTGGAGATTAGGACAGGGGGCGGAGACCCAGTACTTC	CAWRLGQGAETQYF
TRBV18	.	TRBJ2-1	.	TGTGCCAGCTCACCAAGGTCAGGGAATGAGCAGTTCTTC	CASSPRSGNEQFF
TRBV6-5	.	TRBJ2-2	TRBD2	TGTGCCAGCAGGATGACTAGCTTCGAAACCGGGGAGCTGTTTTTT	CASRMTSFETGELFF
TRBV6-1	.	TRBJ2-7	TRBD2	TGTGCCAGCAGTGAAGCGCGGGGGGACCCCTACGAGCAGTACTTC	CASSEARGDPYEQYF
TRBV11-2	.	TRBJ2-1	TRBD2	TGTGCCAGCAGCTCCCTAGCGGGAACTGGTGAGCAGTTCTTC	CASSSLAGTGEQFF
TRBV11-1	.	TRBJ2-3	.	TGTGCCAGCAGCTTATTGGGGGCTGATGCAGATACGCAGTATTTT	CASSLLGADADTQYF
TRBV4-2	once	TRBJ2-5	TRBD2	TGTGCCAGCAGCCAAGAACTGATACTAGCGGGGAGAAAAGAGACCCAGTACTTC	CASSQELILAGRKETQYF
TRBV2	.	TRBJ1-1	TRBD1	TGTGCCAGCAGTGGTCGGACAGGGCTTACTGAAGCTTTCTTT	CASSGRTGLTEAFF